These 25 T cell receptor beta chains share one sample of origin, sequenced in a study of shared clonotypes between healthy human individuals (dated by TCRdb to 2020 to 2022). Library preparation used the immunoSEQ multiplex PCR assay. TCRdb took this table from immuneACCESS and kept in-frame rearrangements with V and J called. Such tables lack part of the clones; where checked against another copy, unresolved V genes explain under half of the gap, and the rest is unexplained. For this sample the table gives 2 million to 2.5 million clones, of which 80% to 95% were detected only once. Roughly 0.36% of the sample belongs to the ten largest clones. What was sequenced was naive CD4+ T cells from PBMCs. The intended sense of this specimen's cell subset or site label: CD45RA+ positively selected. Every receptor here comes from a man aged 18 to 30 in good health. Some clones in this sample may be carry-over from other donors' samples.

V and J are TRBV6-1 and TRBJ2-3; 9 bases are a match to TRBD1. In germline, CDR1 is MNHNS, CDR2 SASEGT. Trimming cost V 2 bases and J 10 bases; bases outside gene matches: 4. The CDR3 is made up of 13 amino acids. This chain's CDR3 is CASSERTGDAQYF. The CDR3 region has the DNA TGTGCCAGCAGTGAAAGGACAGGGGATGCGCAGTATTTT.

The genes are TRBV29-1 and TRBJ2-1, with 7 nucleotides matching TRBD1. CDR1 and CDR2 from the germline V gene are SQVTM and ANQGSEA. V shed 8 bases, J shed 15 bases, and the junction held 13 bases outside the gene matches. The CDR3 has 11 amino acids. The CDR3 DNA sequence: TGCAGCACATCTACAGGGGTGTTTGGGTTCTTC. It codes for CSTSTGVFGFF.

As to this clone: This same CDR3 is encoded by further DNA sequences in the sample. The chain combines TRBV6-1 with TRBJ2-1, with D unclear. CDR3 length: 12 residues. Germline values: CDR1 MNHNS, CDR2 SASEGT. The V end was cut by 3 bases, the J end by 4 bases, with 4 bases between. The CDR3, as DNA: TGTGCCAGCAGTGAGACTTACAATGAGCAGTTCTTC. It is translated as CASSETYNEQFF.

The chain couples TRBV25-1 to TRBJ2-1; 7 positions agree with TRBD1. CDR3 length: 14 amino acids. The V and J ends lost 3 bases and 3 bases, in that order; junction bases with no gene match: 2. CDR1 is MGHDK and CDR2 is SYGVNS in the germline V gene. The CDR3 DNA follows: TGTGCCAGCAGTGAGGACAGGTACTACAATGAGCAGTTCTTC. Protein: CASSEDRYYNEQFF.

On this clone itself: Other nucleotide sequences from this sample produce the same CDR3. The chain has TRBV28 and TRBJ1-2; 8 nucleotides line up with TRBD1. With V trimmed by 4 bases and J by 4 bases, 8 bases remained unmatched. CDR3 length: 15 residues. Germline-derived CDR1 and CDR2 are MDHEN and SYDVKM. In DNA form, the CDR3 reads TGTGCCAGCAGTTCTCCCGGGACAGGAGTCTATGGCTACACCTTC. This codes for CASSSPGTGVYGYTF.

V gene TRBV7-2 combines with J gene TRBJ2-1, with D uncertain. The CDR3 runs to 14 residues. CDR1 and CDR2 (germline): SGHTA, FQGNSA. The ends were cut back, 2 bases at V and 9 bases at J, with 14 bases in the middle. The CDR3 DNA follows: TGTGCCAGCAGCTTACAATTCCAGCTCTCTGAGCAGTTCTTC. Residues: CASSLQFQLSEQFF.

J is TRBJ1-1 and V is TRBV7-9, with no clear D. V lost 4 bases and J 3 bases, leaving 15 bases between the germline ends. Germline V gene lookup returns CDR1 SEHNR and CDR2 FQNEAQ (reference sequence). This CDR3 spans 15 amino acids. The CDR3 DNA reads TGTGCCAGCAGCTCCTACCGGGGAGTGGACACTGAAGCTTTCTTT. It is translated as CASSSYRGVDTEAFF.

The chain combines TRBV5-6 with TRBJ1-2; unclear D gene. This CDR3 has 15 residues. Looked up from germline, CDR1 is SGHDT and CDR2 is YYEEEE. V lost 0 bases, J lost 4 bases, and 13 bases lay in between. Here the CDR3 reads CASSLDALLIYGYTF. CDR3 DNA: TGTGCCAGCAGCTTGGACGCCCTTTTAATCTATGGCTACACCTTC.

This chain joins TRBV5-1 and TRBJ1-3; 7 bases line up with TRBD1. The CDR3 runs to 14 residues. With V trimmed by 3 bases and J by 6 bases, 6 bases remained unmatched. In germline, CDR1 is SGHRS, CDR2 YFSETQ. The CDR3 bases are TGCGCCAGCAGCTACGGGACAGAAGTAAACACCATATATTTT. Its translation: CASSYGTEVNTIYF.

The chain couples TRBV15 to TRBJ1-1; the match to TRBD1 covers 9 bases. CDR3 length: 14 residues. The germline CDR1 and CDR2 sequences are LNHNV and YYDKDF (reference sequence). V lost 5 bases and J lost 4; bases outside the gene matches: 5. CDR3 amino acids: CATSAQGAVTEAFF. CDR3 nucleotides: TGTGCCACCAGCGCACAGGGGGCGGTCACTGAAGCTTTCTTT. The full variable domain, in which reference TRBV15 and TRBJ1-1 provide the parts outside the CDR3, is DAMVIQNPRYQVTQFGKPVTLSCSQTLNHNVMYWYQQKSSQAPKLLFHYYDKDFNNEADTPDNFQSRRPNTSFCFLDIRSPGLGDTAMYLCATSAQGAVTEAFFGQGTRLTVV.

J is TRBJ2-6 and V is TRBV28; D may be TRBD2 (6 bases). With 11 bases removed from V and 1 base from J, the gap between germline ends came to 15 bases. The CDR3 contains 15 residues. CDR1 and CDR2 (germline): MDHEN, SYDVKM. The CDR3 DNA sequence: TGTGCCTCATTGGGGGGTTTATCTGGGGCCAACGTCCTGACTTTC. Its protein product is CASLGGLSGANVLTF.

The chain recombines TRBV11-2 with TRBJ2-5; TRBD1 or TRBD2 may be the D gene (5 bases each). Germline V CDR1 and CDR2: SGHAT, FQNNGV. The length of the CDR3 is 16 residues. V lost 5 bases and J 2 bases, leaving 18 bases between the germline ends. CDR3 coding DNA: TGTGCCAGCAGCCTGGGGGAGACTCGCCCTCAAGAGACCCAGTACTTC. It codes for CASSLGETRPQETQYF.

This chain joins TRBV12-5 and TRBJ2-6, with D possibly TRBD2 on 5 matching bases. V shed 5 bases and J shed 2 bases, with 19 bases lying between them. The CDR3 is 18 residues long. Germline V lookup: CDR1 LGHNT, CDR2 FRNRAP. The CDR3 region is CASGLGNGMGAGANVLTF. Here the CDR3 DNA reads TGTGCTAGTGGTCTTGGGAATGGGATGGGAGCTGGGGCCAACGTCCTGACTTTC. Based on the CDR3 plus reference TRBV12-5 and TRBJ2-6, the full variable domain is DARVTQTPRHKVTEMGQEVTMRCQPILGHNTVFWYRQTMMQGLELLAYFRNRAPLDDSGMPKDRFSAEMPDATLATLKIQPSEPRDSAVYFCASGLGNGMGAGANVLTFGAGSRLTVL.

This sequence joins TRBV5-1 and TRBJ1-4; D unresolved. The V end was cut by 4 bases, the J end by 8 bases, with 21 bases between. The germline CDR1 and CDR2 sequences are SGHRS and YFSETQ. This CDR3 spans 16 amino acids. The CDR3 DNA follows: TGCGCCAGCAGCGGAGGAGTGGTTTTGGGCGCCGAAAAACTGTTTTTT. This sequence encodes CASSGGVVLGAEKLFF. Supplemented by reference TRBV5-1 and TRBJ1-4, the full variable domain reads KAGVTQTPRYLIKTRGQQVTLSCSPISGHRSVSWYQQTPGQGLQFLFEYFSETQRNKGNFPGRFSGRQFSNSRSEMNVSTLELGDSALYLCASSGGVVLGAEKLFFGSGTQLSVL.

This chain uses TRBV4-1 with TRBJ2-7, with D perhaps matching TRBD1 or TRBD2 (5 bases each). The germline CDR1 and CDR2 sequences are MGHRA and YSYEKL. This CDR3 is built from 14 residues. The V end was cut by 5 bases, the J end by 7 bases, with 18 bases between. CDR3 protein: CASSSPLGTGEQYF. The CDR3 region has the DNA TGCGCCAGCAGCTCTCCTCTGGGGACGGGAGAGCAGTACTTC.

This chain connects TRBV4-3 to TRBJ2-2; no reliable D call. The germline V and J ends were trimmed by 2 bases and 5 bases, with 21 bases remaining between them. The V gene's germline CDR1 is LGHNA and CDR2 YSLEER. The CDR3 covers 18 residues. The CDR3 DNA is TGCGCCAGCAGCCAACATACCACCGTTGGACGAATGACCGGGGAGCTGTTTTTT. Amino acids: CASSQHTTVGRMTGELFF.

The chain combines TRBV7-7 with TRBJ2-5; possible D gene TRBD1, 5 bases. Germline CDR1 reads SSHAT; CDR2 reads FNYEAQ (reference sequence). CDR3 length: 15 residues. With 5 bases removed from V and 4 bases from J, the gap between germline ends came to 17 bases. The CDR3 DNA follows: TGTGCCAGCAGCCCCGGGTCCCTAGGGGTAGAGACCCAGTACTTC. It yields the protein CASSPGSLGVETQYF.

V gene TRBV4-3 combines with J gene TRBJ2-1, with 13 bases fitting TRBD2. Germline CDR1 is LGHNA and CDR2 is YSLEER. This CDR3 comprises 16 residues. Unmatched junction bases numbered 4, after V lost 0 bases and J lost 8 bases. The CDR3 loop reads CASSQESLAGGYEQFF. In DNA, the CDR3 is TGCGCCAGCAGCCAAGAGTCACTAGCGGGAGGGTATGAGCAGTTCTTC.

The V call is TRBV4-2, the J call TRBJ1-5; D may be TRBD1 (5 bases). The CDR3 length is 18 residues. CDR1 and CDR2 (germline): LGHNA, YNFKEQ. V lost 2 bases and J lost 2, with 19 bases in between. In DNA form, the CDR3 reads TGTGCCAGCAGCCAATCCAGGTGGGGGGGTTTAGGCAATCAGCCCCAGCATTTT. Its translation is CASSQSRWGGLGNQPQHF.

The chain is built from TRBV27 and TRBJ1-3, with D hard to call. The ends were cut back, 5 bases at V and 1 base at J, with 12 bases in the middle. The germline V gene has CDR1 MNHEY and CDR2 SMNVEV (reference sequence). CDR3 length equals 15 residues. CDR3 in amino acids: CASSLHPTSGNTIYF. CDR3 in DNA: TGTGCCAGCAGTCTACACCCCACATCTGGAAACACCATATATTTT.

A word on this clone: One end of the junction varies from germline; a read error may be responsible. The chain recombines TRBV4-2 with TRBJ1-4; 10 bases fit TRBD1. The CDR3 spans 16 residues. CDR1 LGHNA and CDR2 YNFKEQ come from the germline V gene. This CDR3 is CASSPMVRDRGRRTVF. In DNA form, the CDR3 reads TGTGCCAGCAGCCCGATGGTCCGGGACAGGGGTAGAAGAACTGTTTTT.

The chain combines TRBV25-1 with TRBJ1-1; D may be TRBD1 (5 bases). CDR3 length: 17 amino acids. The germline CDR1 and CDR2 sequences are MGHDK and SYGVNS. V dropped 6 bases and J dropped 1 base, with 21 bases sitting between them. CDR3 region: CASSPGRGRTPNTEAFF. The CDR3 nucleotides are TGTGCCAGCAGCCCTGGGAGGGGCCGGACACCGAACACTGAAGCTTTCTTT. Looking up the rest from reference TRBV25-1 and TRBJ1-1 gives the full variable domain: EADIYQTPRYLVIGTGKKITLECSQTMGHDKMYWYQQDPGMELHLIHYSYGVNSTEKGDLSSESTVSRIRTEHFPLTLESARPSHTSQYLCASSPGRGRTPNTEAFFGQGTRLTVV.

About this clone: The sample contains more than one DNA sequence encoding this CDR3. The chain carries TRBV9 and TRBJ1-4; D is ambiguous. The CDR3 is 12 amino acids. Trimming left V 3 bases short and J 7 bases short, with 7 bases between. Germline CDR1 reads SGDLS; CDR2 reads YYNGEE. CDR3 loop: CASSAQGEKLFF. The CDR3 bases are TGTGCCAGCAGCGCACAAGGTGAAAAACTGTTTTTT.

CDR3 protein: CASSPPFFSGANVLTF. As DNA, the CDR3 is TGTGCCAGCTCACCCCCGTTCTTCTCTGGGGCCAACGTCCTGACTTTC. The chain combines TRBV18 with TRBJ2-6; D is uncertain. Germline V gene lookup returns CDR1 KGHSH and CDR2 LQKENI. The CDR3 is 16 residues long. Trimming cost V 3 bases and J 0 bases, with 9 bases left between them.

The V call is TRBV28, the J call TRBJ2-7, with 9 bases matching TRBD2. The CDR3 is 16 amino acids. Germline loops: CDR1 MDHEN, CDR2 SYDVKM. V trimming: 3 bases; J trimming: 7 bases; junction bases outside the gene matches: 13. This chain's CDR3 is CASSFSTLGTSLEQYF. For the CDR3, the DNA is TGTGCCAGCAGTTTTTCCACCCTCGGGACTAGCTTAGAGCAGTACTTC. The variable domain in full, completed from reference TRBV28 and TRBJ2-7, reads DVKVTQSSRYLVKRTGEKVFLECVQDMDHENMFWYRQDPGLGLRLIYFSYDVKMKEKGDIPEGYSVSREKKERFSLILESASTNQTSMYLCASSFSTLGTSLEQYFGPGTRLTVT.